Presented here are 3 T cell receptor beta chains from one specimen sequenced in a study of T cells in Graves' hyperthyroidism and ophthalmopathy. Amplification targeted TCR beta CDR3 regions from RNA transcripts. The TCR CDR3 first-round RT-PCR relied on the HTBI primer set. TCRdb reprocessed the multiplex PCR reads with MiXCR, giving one entry per CDR3 protein. The sample carries fewer than 500,000 distinct CDR3 sequences, roughly 13% recorded once. Sequenced sample: blood. These receptors originate from a man aged 30 to 39 with Graves' hyperthyroidism that later progressed to Graves' ophthalmopathy.

This clonotype was recorded a few times. The chain has TRBV5-6 and TRBJ1-6, with 9 bases lining up with TRBD1. The V segment lost 0 bases and the J segment 2 bases; nucleotides outside the gene matches: 0. Germline CDR1 is SGHDT and CDR2 is YYEEEE. CDR3 size: 16 residues. CDR3: CASSLGQGAYNSPLHF. The CDR3 DNA is TGTGCCAGCAGCTTGGGACAGGGGGCCTATAATTCACCCCTCCACTTT. Supplemented by reference TRBV5-6 and TRBJ1-6, the full variable domain reads DAGVTQSPTHLIKTRGQQVTLRCSPKSGHDTVSWYQQALGQGPQFIFQYYEEEERQRGNFPDRFSGHQFPNYSSELNVNALLLGDSALYLCASSLGQGAYNSPLHFGNGTRLTVT.

This clonotype was observed at least ten times. This chain links TRBV12-3 or TRBV12-4 with TRBJ1-2, with D possibly being TRBD1 (6 bases). Trimming shortened V by 5 bases and J by 5 bases, and 12 bases separated the two germline ends. This CDR3 spans 13 amino acids. The CDR3 loop is CASSTGFGYGYTF. The CDR3 nucleotides read TGTGCCAGCAGTACAGGGTTCGGGTATGGCTACACCTTC.

This clonotype was observed at least ten times. The V and J genes are TRBV27 and TRBJ1-1, with D possibly being TRBD1 (6 bases). Germline values: CDR1 MNHEY, CDR2 SMNVEV (reference sequence). V was clipped by 8 bases and J by 5 bases, with 18 bases between them. The CDR3 runs to 14 residues. The CDR3 sequence is CASAPWGLVTEAFF. For the CDR3, the DNA is TGTGCCAGCGCCCCGTGGGGGCTGGTGACTGAAGCTTTCTTT.